The sequence of this T cell receptor beta chain was determined in a study of cytomegalovirus exposure and HLA in healthy donors. Overall study: Of the donors genotyped, several hundred in all, around 77% fell in the Caucasian-associated ancestry cluster.

As concerns this clone: The antigen is not known.

PCR primers comprised 60 Vbeta and 13 Jbeta primers. Using immunoSEQ multiplex PCR, the repertoire was profiled, and TCRdb retains in-frame clones only, with some absent. The table lists about 160,000 clones, around 80% of them singletons. V lost 4 bases, J lost 5 bases, and 11 bases stayed unmatched. Per the germline V gene, CDR1 is SNHLY and CDR2 is FYNNEI. This CDR3 region has 16 residues. General study findings and limits: Excluded were some V segments that proved indistinguishable, including TRBV6-2 and TRBV6-3. Presence/absence analyses assumed roughly uniform sequencing depth across donors, which may not hold. Later on, analysis showed that most CMV-associated TCR beta chains appeared to be HLA-restricted.

The chain combines TRBV2 with TRBJ1-5, with 7 positions matching TRBD1. Sequences were obtained from PBMCs. The source is a woman aged 45 to 65 in good health and CMV-seropositive. The CDR3 nucleotides read TGTGCCAGCAGTGCGGTCTTTACAGGGGAGGATCAGCCCCAGCATTTT. Its protein is CASSAVFTGEDQPQHF. The full variable domain, rest sourced from reference TRBV2 and TRBJ1-5, is EPEVTQTPSHQVTQMGQEVILRCVPISNHLYFYWYRQILGQKVEFLVSFYNNEISEKSEIFDDQFSVERPDGSNFTLKIRSTKLEDSAMYFCASSAVFTGEDQPQHFGDGTRLSIL.